This TCR beta chain emerged from a study of cytomegalovirus exposure and HLA in healthy donors. Study-wide context: Some 85 million unique TCRs from HLA-typed donors were held in an early data release.

CDR1 is MNHEY and CDR2 is SVGAGI in the germline V gene. The CDR3 contains 15 residues. Trimming cost V 6 bases and J 2 bases; bases outside gene matches: 9. Use of 60 Vbeta and 13 Jbeta primers characterized the PCR. Sequencing used immunoSEQ multiplex PCR; TCRdb keeps in-frame clones, though not all of them. This sample's clone table lists tens of thousands of clones. The receptor comes from a female donor in good health and CMV-seropositive. The V gene is TRBV6-5, the J gene TRBJ2-7, with 8 bases aligning to TRBD2. The source material was PBMCs. CDR3 sequence reads: CASSRLGGRPYEQYF. In DNA form, the CDR3 reads TGTGCCAGCAGCCGTCTGGGCGGGAGGCCCTACGAGCAGTACTTC.